A single sample gave rise to the 29 T cell receptor beta chains below, sequenced in a study of monozygotic twins with inflammatory bowel disease. For each CDR3 protein, TCRdb gives one entry from its re-call of the 5' RACE reads, without DNA. The sample data list some 330,000 distinct CDR3 sequences. The sample consisted of blood. The receptor set was obtained from a human donor with ulcerative colitis or Crohn's disease, or a healthy co-twin of an affected twin (not recorded which).

This chain connects TRBV12-3 or TRBV12-4 to TRBJ1-5; TCRdb returns TRBD1, unconfirmable since there is no DNA. The CDR3 spans 13 residues. CDR3: CASTDSLNQPQHF.

The J gene is TRBJ2-1, the V gene TRBV27; absent DNA, TCRdb's TRBD2 call cannot be checked. CDR1 and CDR2 (germline): MNHEY, SMNVEV (reference sequence). The CDR3 has 14 residues. The CDR3 reads CASNRLAGMGEQFF.

The chain couples TRBV5-1 to TRBJ1-4. CDR3 length: 14 residues. CDR1 SGHRS and CDR2 YFSETQ come from the germline V gene. This CDR3 reads CASSLVDPSEKLFF.

The chain uses TRBV6-1 and TRBJ1-6; the TCRdb call, TRBD1, lacks DNA for checking. Per germline, CDR1 MNHNS and CDR2 SASEGT. CDR3 size: 16 residues. The CDR3 protein is CASRPPITQANSPLHF.

The chain uses TRBV7-2 and TRBJ2-7; TCRdb proposes TRBD1, but this gene call is untestable without DNA. Per the germline V gene, CDR1 is SGHTA and CDR2 is FQGNSA. The CDR3 covers 17 residues. CDR3 loop: CASAYYRGPLGSYEQYF.

The chain is built from TRBV7-9 and TRBJ2-1; TCRdb reports TRBD1, a call that lacks DNA to check it against. Germline CDR1 SEHNR, CDR2 FQNEAQ (reference sequence). This CDR3 spans 14 amino acids. The CDR3 region is CASSYRGGYNEQFF.

The gene calls are TRBV5-1 and TRBJ2-2; TCRdb selects TRBD1, and the lack of DNA leaves this call unchecked. The CDR3 contains 18 residues. Germline CDR1 is SGHRS and CDR2 is YFSETQ. CDR3 sequence: CASSSLRGVMTNTGELFF.

The chain couples TRBV15 to TRBJ2-1; TCRdb's assignment of TRBD1 cannot be checked, as there is no DNA. CDR1 is LNHNV, CDR2 YYDKDF, per germline (reference sequence). The CDR3 contains 13 residues. The chain's CDR3 is CATSLDRGNEQFF. The entire variable domain, with the rest obtained from reference TRBV15 and TRBJ2-1, is as follows: DAMVIQNPRYQVTQFGKPVTLSCSQTLNHNVMYWYQQKSSQAPKLLFHYYDKDFNNEADTPDNFQSRRPNTSFCFLDIRSPGLGDTAMYLCATSLDRGNEQFFGPGTRLTVL.

J is TRBJ2-7 and V is TRBV7-6; no DNA is available, so the TRBD2 call from TCRdb remains unchecked. CDR1 is SGHVS, CDR2 FNYEAQ, per germline. The CDR3 loop spans 12 amino acids. This CDR3 is CASSPWREEQYF. The full variable domain, rest sourced from reference TRBV7-6 and TRBJ2-7, is GAGVSQSPRYKVTKRGQDVALRCDPISGHVSLYWYRQALGQGPEFLTYFNYEAQQDKSGLPNDRFSAERPEGSISTLTIQRTEQRDSAMYRCASSPWREEQYFGPGTRLTVT.

The CDR3 here is CASSFGLGGGANEQFF. This sequence joins TRBV27 and TRBJ2-1; TCRdb returns TRBD2, unconfirmable since there is no DNA. The CDR3 loop spans 16 amino acids. The V gene's germline CDR1 is MNHEY and CDR2 SMNVEV (reference sequence).

The rearrangement uses TRBV6-1 and TRBJ2-7. CDR3 length: 15 amino acids. CDR1 MNHNS and CDR2 SASEGT come from the germline V gene. CDR3 amino acids: CASSEIGRSSYEQYF.

V and J are TRBV3-1 and TRBJ2-2; TCRdb returns TRBD2, unconfirmable since there is no DNA. The germline V gene has CDR1 LGHDT and CDR2 YNNKEL (reference sequence). This CDR3 is built from 16 residues. This CDR3 is CASSTSSGSNTGELFF.

The chain links TRBV14 to TRBJ1-1; TCRdb designates TRBD1, a call that cannot be tested without DNA. The CDR3 consists of 17 residues. Germline CDR1 SGHDN, CDR2 FVKESK. This CDR3 reads CASSQVGSGLRNTEAFF.

The chain combines TRBV20-1 with TRBJ2-7; TCRdb lists TRBD1, though no DNA is available to test this call. Per germline, CDR1 DFQATT and CDR2 SNEGSKA (reference sequence). The CDR3 totals 15 residues. The CDR3 loop reads CSALRPGTGASEQYF.

V usage is TRBV30 and J usage is TRBJ2-2; TCRdb outputs TRBD1, but without DNA this stays unchecked. The CDR3 is 13 residues long. Germline V gives CDR1 GTSNPN, CDR2 SVGIG (reference sequence). The CDR3 loop reads CAWSSGGTGELFF.

This sequence joins TRBV12-3 or TRBV12-4 and TRBJ2-1. This CDR3 region has 11 residues. This CDR3 is CASSNYNEQFF.

This chain joins TRBV5-1 and TRBJ2-7; checking the TCRdb D call of TRBD1 is not possible without DNA. Germline V gene data show CDR1 as SGHRS and CDR2 as YFSETQ. The CDR3 loop spans 13 amino acids. The CDR3 is CASSATGAPEQYF.

This chain joins TRBV11-2 and TRBJ2-5. CDR1 SGHAT and CDR2 FQNNGV come from the germline V gene. The CDR3 has 14 amino acids. The CDR3 reads CASNVAGYQETQYF.

The chain recombines TRBV7-2 with TRBJ1-5; TCRdb names TRBD1, which stays unverified in the absence of DNA. Germline V gene lookup returns CDR1 SGHTA and CDR2 FQGNSA. CDR3 length: 14 residues. The CDR3: CASSQRGVGQPQHF.

The chain employs TRBV28 and TRBJ1-6. Germline loops: CDR1 MDHEN, CDR2 SYDVKM. The CDR3 totals 13 residues. This chain's CDR3 is CAAQDSYNSPLHF.

The genes are TRBV6-2 or TRBV6-3 and TRBJ2-7; TCRdb outputs TRBD1, but without DNA this stays unchecked. This CDR3 contains 11 residues. The germline gives CDR1 MNHEY, CDR2 SVGEGT. The CDR3: CASRGPYEQYF.

The chain carries TRBV28 and TRBJ2-7; TCRdb's D gene call, TRBD2, goes unchecked for lack of DNA. The CDR3 loop spans 13 amino acids. Germline V gene data show CDR1 as MDHEN and CDR2 as SYDVKM. This CDR3 reads CASRVAGVDEQYF. The full variable domain, rest sourced from reference TRBV28 and TRBJ2-7, is DVKVTQSSRYLVKRTGEKVFLECVQDMDHENMFWYRQDPGLGLRLIYFSYDVKMKEKGDIPEGYSVSREKKERFSLILESASTNQTSMYLCASRVAGVDEQYFGPGTRLTVT.

The chain is built from TRBV7-2 and TRBJ2-2. CDR1 is SGHTA and CDR2 is FQGNSA in the germline V gene. This CDR3 is 16 amino acids long. The CDR3 region is CASSPNAQLNTGELFF.

The chain uses TRBV10-3 and TRBJ2-7; lacking DNA, the TRBD1 call made by TCRdb goes unchecked. Germline V lookup: CDR1 ENHRY, CDR2 SYGVKD. The CDR3 spans 15 residues. CDR3 protein: CAISVPPGSDNEQYF.

V is TRBV5-1 and J is TRBJ2-1; the TCRdb D gene call, TRBD2, has no DNA to confirm it. The CDR3 extends over 13 amino acids. Germline V gene data show CDR1 as SGHRS and CDR2 as YFSETQ. The CDR3 region is CASRAGLSNEQFF.

The chain recombines TRBV12-3 or TRBV12-4 with TRBJ2-1; TCRdb picks TRBD1, but there is no DNA to check that call. This CDR3 has 14 residues. The CDR3 is CASSPRDRYNEQFF.

The chain is built from TRBV12-3 or TRBV12-4 and TRBJ1-1. The CDR3 spans 12 residues. The chain's CDR3 is CASSLEAAEAFF.

This sequence joins TRBV18 and TRBJ1-4. CDR3 length: 16 residues. Germline CDR1 KGHSH, CDR2 LQKENI. CDR3 amino acids: CASSPGSGRSNEKLFF.

This CDR3 is CASRAGRLGADEQYF. The rearrangement uses TRBV5-1 and TRBJ2-7; TCRdb reports TRBD1, a call that lacks DNA to check it against. Germline V gene data show CDR1 as SGHRS and CDR2 as YFSETQ. CDR3 length: 15 amino acids.